The rows below give T cell receptor beta chains drawn from one sample of a study of CD8 T cells in Susac syndrome. TCRdb re-called the immunoSEQ multiplex PCR reads through MiXCR, storing one row per CDR3 protein. The sample holds approximately 150,000 distinct CDR3 sequences, approximately 95% seen once. Sequenced input: CD4+ T cells from PBMCs. The receptors shown here come from a human donor with multiple sclerosis. Both conserved end residues are part of each CDR3. Fields, in order: J gene, V gene, CDR3 protein.

j_call: TRBJ2-1
v_call: TRBV7-8
cdr3_aa: CASGGPGNEQFF

j_call: TRBJ1-5
v_call: TRBV20-1
cdr3_aa: CSARSRTGGNQPQHF

j_call: TRBJ1-1
v_call: TRBV18
cdr3_aa: CATTSQNRAHTEAFF

j_call: TRBJ1-1
v_call: TRBV5-1
cdr3_aa: CASSIRTQGTEAFF

j_call: TRBJ2-7
v_call: TRBV12-3/TRBV12-4
cdr3_aa: CASSITAIYEQYF

j_call: TRBJ2-5
v_call: TRBV30
cdr3_aa: CAWSVSKGVRQETQYF

j_call: TRBJ1-1
v_call: TRBV3-1
cdr3_aa: CASSRRGSTEAFF

j_call: TRBJ1-1
v_call: TRBV2
cdr3_aa: CASSPRGIMNTEAFF

j_call: TRBJ1-2
v_call: TRBV27
cdr3_aa: CASSERTGSGYGYTF

j_call: TRBJ2-4
v_call: TRBV28
cdr3_aa: CASSQLQTSSLAKNIQYF

j_call: TRBJ1-3
v_call: TRBV15
cdr3_aa: CATRGTSGNTIYF

j_call: TRBJ1-2
v_call: TRBV14
cdr3_aa: CASSHLAGTGNYGYTF

j_call: TRBJ2-7
v_call: TRBV3-1
cdr3_aa: CASSQVGSYEQYF

j_call: TRBJ2-1
v_call: TRBV7-3
cdr3_aa: CASSLGAGGRNEQFF

j_call: TRBJ2-2
v_call: TRBV24-1
cdr3_aa: CATSVPGQGLGTGELFF

j_call: TRBJ2-4
v_call: TRBV20-1
cdr3_aa: CSARALAKNIQYF

j_call: TRBJ1-1
v_call: TRBV24-1
cdr3_aa: CATSDLGTHEAFF

j_call: TRBJ2-1
v_call: TRBV6-1
cdr3_aa: CASSALSGTTYNEQFF

j_call: TRBJ2-5
v_call: TRBV5-1
cdr3_aa: CASSYGGSEETQYF

j_call: TRBJ2-1
v_call: TRBV12-3/TRBV12-4
cdr3_aa: CASSFRAPTGYEQFF

j_call: TRBJ1-3
v_call: TRBV5-4
cdr3_aa: CASSFGGNRYSGNTIYF

j_call: TRBJ1-2
v_call: TRBV9
cdr3_aa: CASSVGQSYGYTF

j_call: TRBJ1-1
v_call: TRBV14
cdr3_aa: CASSQVLGNYMNTEAFF

j_call: TRBJ2-1
v_call: TRBV27
cdr3_aa: CASSSGLSYNEQFF

j_call: TRBJ1-4
v_call: TRBV12-3/TRBV12-4
cdr3_aa: CASQFSLGGEKLFF

j_call: TRBJ2-5
v_call: TRBV20-1
cdr3_aa: CSAQRAMNQETQYF

j_call: TRBJ1-2
v_call: TRBV9
cdr3_aa: CASSELLTSVGYTF

j_call: TRBJ2-3
v_call: TRBV29-1
cdr3_aa: CSVDGTTRTDTQYF

j_call: TRBJ2-7
v_call: TRBV20-1
cdr3_aa: CSAQRHPLRVEQYF

j_call: TRBJ2-7
v_call: TRBV18
cdr3_aa: CASSPQGAGGTYEQYF

j_call: TRBJ2-1
v_call: TRBV29-1
cdr3_aa: CSATSGSSYNEQFF

j_call: TRBJ2-5
v_call: TRBV20-1
cdr3_aa: CSASSGLAGAGGTQYF

j_call: TRBJ2-5
v_call: TRBV28
cdr3_aa: CASSWRGAGRYQETQYF

j_call: TRBJ2-5
v_call: TRBV15
cdr3_aa: CATSRGEETQYF

j_call: TRBJ2-7
v_call: TRBV20-1
cdr3_aa: CSEGWGFNEQYF

j_call: TRBJ2-3
v_call: TRBV9
cdr3_aa: CASSVAGHTDTQYF

j_call: TRBJ2-3
v_call: TRBV30
cdr3_aa: CAWSVLAGVTDTQYF

j_call: TRBJ1-2
v_call: TRBV30
cdr3_aa: CAWSLRLGESGGYTF

j_call: TRBJ1-4
v_call: TRBV7-8
cdr3_aa: CASSLDPGGVRANEKLFF

j_call: TRBJ2-7
v_call: TRBV6-6
cdr3_aa: CASSSGTSGRDEQYF

j_call: TRBJ2-2
v_call: TRBV20-1
cdr3_aa: CSASRAGVTGELFF